The rows below give T cell receptor beta chains drawn from one sample of a study of PD-1 blockade in classical Hodgkin lymphoma. Here immunoSEQ multiplex PCR was the method, and the copy in TCRdb shows in-frame clones only, minus some. This table has about 30,000 clones, 80% to 90% appearing once. Source: CD4+ T cells from blood, taken before the fourth cycle of nivolumab. Every receptor here comes from a human donor with classical Hodgkin lymphoma. CDR3s include the opening cysteine and the closing phenylalanine or tryptophan. A row's size may be missing; if present it is once, few, many or a size class.

>NA|TRBV7-9|TRBJ2-3
CASSLDGIVSDTQYF
>NA|TRBV10-1|TRBJ2-5
CASSEAVLAGGRETQYF
>NA|TRBV28|TRBJ1-2
CASSSQGAGGYTF
>few|TRBV5-1|TRBJ1-6
CASASRPSDSPLHF
>NA|TRBV5-1|TRBJ1-5
CASSSGQGAGQPQHF
>NA|TRBV28|TRBJ2-2
CASSPPRTNTGELFF
>NA|TRBV18|TRBJ1-5
CASSAMTVSNQPQHF
>NA|TRBV15|TRBJ1-1
CATSRDPADSPNTEAFF
>NA|TRBV9|TRBJ2-1
CASTRGAPGNEQFF
>NA|TRBV10-3|TRBJ2-7
CAISARGLDEQYF
>NA|TRBV2|TRBJ2-7
CASSDVSGGRTYEQYF
>NA|TRBV10-2|TRBJ2-3
CASSESTGGGAPDTQYF
>NA|TRBV5-1|TRBJ2-7
CASFENTRTYEQYF
>NA|TRBV5-1|TRBJ2-2
CASSLDGPHTGELFF
>once|TRBV7-9|TRBJ1-4
CASSLRGATGIKLFF
>NA|TRBV1|TRBJ1-5
CTSGPTPRGIRINQPQHF
>NA|TRBV29-1|TRBJ1-1
CSVQGGQGAATEAFF
>NA|TRBV7-6|TRBJ1-6
CASSERGFSPLHF
>NA|TRBV5-1|TRBJ2-5
CASSLNGGGETQYF
>NA|TRBV5-1|TRBJ2-2
CASSPGNTGELFF
>NA|TRBV7-8|TRBJ1-2
CASSLKGNGYGYTF
>NA|TRBV6-5|TRBJ1-2
CASRRDPWYGYTF
>NA|TRBV5-1|TRBJ1-4
CASSFGAIATNEKLFF
>NA|TRBV6-6|TRBJ2-1
CASRQARDRSYNEQFF
>NA|TRBV5-6|TRBJ1-2
CASSLLQAANYGYTF
>once|TRBV5-1|TRBJ2-5
CASSLAGGETQYF
>few|TRBV5-1|TRBJ1-2
CASSLDTGGYGYTF
>NA|TRBV27|TRBJ1-4
CASRYGGRTNEKLFF
>NA|TRBV7-8|TRBJ1-1
CASSPPGLRAFF
>NA|TRBV5-1|TRBJ2-7
CASSGTGGSYEQYF
>once|TRBV11-2|TRBJ1-1
CASSLDLATNTEAFF
>NA|TRBV7-9|TRBJ1-1
CASSSRQGTHTEAFF
>NA|TRBV2|TRBJ2-2
CASSERGKTTGELFF
>NA|TRBV6-6|TRBJ1-5
CASSPRGQYSNQPQHF
>NA|TRBV5-1|TRBJ2-7
CASSLGQSTYEQYF
>once|TRBV6-1|TRBJ1-1
CASLGVNTEAFF
>few|TRBV5-3|TRBJ1-2
CARSPGRQVLDGYTF
>NA|TRBV7-9|TRBJ1-4
CASSPSGTANEKLFF
>few|TRBV2|TRBJ2-2
CASSEARDGELFF
>NA|TRBV9|TRBJ2-1
CASSTILGVGQFF
>NA|TRBV5-1|TRBJ1-4
CASSFSGGTNEKLFF
>NA|TRBV7-9|TRBJ2-3
CASRSWTASEADTQYF
>NA|TRBV19|TRBJ2-2
CAISGTGELFF
>NA|TRBV5-1|TRBJ2-7
CASSLGAGVGEQYF
>NA|TRBV10-1|TRBJ2-1
CASSESPLGLDEQFF
>once|TRBV5-1|TRBJ1-5
CASSRGVGDYQPQHF